The sequence of this T cell receptor beta chain was determined in a study of blood T cell repertoires in COVID-19. About the study: COVID-19 samples collected from the United States, Italy and Spain covered acute and convalescent phases. PBMCs, B-cell-depleted T cells, or T cells were the source of the cDNA or gDNA that made up the material.

This CDR3 has 16 amino acids. CDR1 is SGHNT and CDR2 is YYREEE in the germline V gene (reference sequence). Trimming shortened V by 0 bases and J by 4 bases, and 17 bases separated the two germline ends. In the original analysis: The assay estimated nucleated cells by amplifying reference gene primers. TCRdb's table, derived via immunoSEQ multiplex PCR, lists solely in-frame clones and lacks some. The V and J calls and clone size were taken over from that table, and D and trimming were inferred from the DNA. The data hold about 310,000 clones, with approximately 87% observed a single time. The genes are TRBV5-4 and TRBJ2-7, with D tentatively TRBD2 (5 bases). This sequence originates from a woman aged 50 to 65 who had recovered from COVID-19. The sequenced sample consisted of peripheral blood. CDR3 sequence: CASSLGWSGEIYEQYF. CDR3 DNA: TGTGCCAGCAGCTTGGGGTGGAGCGGAGAGATTTACGAGCAGTACTTC. The complete variable domain, with remaining parts taken from reference TRBV5-4 and TRBJ2-7, reads ETGVTQSPTHLIKTRGQQVTLRCSSQSGHNTVSWYQQALGQGPQFIFQYYREEENGRGNFPPRFSGLQFPNYSSELNVNALELDDSALYLCASSLGWSGEIYEQYFGPGTRLTVT.